This entry features one T cell receptor (beta chain) sequence. Clones were sequenced by immunoSEQ multiplex PCR, and TCRdb holds only the in-frame ones, with some missing. The sample includes about 120,000 clones, around 85% seen only once; the top ten take about 4.2%. Trimming took off 4 bases at V and 5 bases at J, with 11 bases between the two ends. The CDR3 covers 13 residues. Germline-derived CDR1 and CDR2 are SGHAT and FQNNGV. These data originate in a study of cytomegalovirus exposure and HLA in healthy donors. The chain employs TRBV11-2 and TRBJ1-1; D perhaps matches TRBD1 (5 bases). Material for sequencing was PBMCs. This TCR came from a man aged 18 to 35 in good health and CMV-seropositive. The CDR3 region is CASSSTRGTEAFF. As DNA, the CDR3 is TGTGCCAGCAGCTCAACGCGGGGGACTGAAGCTTTCTTT.